These 7 T cell receptor beta chains originate from one sample sequenced in a study of blood T cells in healthy people across ages. A second PCR of 7 to 11 cycles used a sample-barcoded 5' primer and a J-beta primer mix. Via MiXCR, TCRdb re-called the 5' RACE reads, giving one row per CDR3 protein. The table shows under 1,100,000 distinct CDR3 sequences, with 25% occurring only once. This same sample was also part of a study on T cells of mothers and their children.

The source material was blood. The origin of the receptors is a girl aged 2-10 years in good health.

CDR3 bases: TGTGCCAGCAGTGGGGGACAGTCGGCTGAAGCTTTCTTT. It is translated as CASSGGQSAEAFF. The chain recombines TRBV2 with TRBJ1-1; 7 bases align to TRBD1. The CDR3 sequence is 13 residues long. The trim removed 4 bases at V and 6 bases at J, leaving 5 bases unmatched. Germline V gene data show CDR1 as SNHLY and CDR2 as FYNNEI.

The V call is TRBV6-1, the J call TRBJ2-5; D remains unclear. The J call could be wrong; TRBJ2-7 is a better fit for the DNA end. Looked up from germline, CDR1 is MNHNS and CDR2 is SASEGT. This CDR3 is 15 amino acids long. The CDR3 nucleotides are TGTGCCACCTACCTTCCGAGGAGTAAAGGGTACGAGCAGTACTTC. Translation gives CATYLPRSKGYEQYF.

This rearrangement joins TRBV6-5 to TRBJ1-4; no clear D gene. Per germline, CDR1 MNHEY and CDR2 SVGAGI. The CDR3 is made up of 14 amino acids. Trimming shortened V by 0 bases and J by 12 bases, and 14 bases separated the two germline ends. The DNA of the CDR3 is TGTGCCAGCAGTTACTCTGACGGATCAGTGGAACTGTTTTTT. This codes for CASSYSDGSVELFF.

The V gene is TRBV4-3, the J gene TRBJ2-2, with D perhaps given as TRBD1 or TRBD2 (5 bases each). CDR1 is LGHNA and CDR2 is YSLEER in the germline V gene. The CDR3 runs to 17 residues. V lost 6 bases to trimming and J lost 1 base, with 18 bases between them. This chain's CDR3 is CASSRQSGTENTGELFF. In DNA, the CDR3 is TGCGCCAGCAGTCGCCAATCCGGGACGGAGAACACCGGGGAGCTGTTTTTT.

A few counts support this clonotype. The V and J genes are TRBV24-1 and TRBJ2-5, with D perhaps given as TRBD1 or TRBD2 (5 bases each). Trimming removed 9 bases from V and 4 bases from J, with 11 bases in between. This CDR3 contains 12 residues. Germline V gene lookup returns CDR1 KGHDR and CDR2 SFDVKD. The CDR3 is CATGTDIETQYF. The DNA for the CDR3 is TGTGCCACCGGGACGGATATAGAGACCCAGTACTTC.

This clonotype was counted only a few times. V gene TRBV9 combines with J gene TRBJ2-5; 9 bases match TRBD2. The DNA end is more similar to TRBJ2-7, so the J call may be wrong. Germline CDR1 and CDR2: SGDLS and YYNGEE. The CDR3 has 16 amino acids. This CDR3 is CASSVGASGTSYEQYF. In DNA, the CDR3 is TGTGCCAGCAGCGTAGGCGCTAGCGGGACCTCCTACGAGCAGTACTTC.

This chain connects TRBV10-3 to TRBJ2-5; D is perhaps TRBD1 or TRBD2 (5 bases each). Trimming pared 8 bases from V and 5 bases from J, leaving 15 bases between. Germline V gene sequence: CDR1 ENHRY, CDR2 SYGVKD. The CDR3 extends over 13 amino acids. The CDR3 region is CAIGGRTAETQYF. For the CDR3, the DNA is TGTGCCATCGGGGGTCGAACCGCGGAGACCCAGTACTTC.